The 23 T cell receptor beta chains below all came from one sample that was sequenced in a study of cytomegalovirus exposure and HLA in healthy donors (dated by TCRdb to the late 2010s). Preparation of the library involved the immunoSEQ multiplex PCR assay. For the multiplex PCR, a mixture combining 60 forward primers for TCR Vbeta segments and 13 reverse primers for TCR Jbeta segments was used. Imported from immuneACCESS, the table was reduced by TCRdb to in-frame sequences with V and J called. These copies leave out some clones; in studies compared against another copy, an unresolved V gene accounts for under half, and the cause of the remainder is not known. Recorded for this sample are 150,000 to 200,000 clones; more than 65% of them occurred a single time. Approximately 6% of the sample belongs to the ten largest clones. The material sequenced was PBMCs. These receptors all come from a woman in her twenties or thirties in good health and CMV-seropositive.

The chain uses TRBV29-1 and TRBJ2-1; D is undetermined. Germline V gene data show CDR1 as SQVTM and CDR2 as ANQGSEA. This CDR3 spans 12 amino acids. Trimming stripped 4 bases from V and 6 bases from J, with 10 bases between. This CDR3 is CSVALLLNEQFF. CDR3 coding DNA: TGCAGCGTTGCCCTCCTTCTCAATGAGCAGTTCTTC.

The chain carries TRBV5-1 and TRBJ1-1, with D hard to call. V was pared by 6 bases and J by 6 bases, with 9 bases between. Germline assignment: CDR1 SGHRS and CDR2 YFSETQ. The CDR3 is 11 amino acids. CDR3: CASNVGAEAFF. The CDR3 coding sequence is TGCGCCAGCAACGTGGGCGCTGAAGCTTTCTTT.

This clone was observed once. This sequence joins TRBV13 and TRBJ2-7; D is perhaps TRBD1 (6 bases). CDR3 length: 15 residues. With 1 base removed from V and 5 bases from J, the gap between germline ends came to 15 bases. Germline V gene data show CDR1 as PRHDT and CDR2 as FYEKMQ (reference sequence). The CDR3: CASSLAQGIAHEQYF. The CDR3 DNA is TGTGCCAGCAGCTTAGCTCAGGGGATAGCCCACGAGCAGTACTTC. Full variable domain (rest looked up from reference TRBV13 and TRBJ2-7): AAGVIQSPRHLIKEKRETATLKCYPIPRHDTVYWYQQGPGQDPQFLISFYEKMQSDKGSIPDRFSAQQFSDYHSELNMSSLELGDSALYFCASSLAQGIAHEQYFGPGTRLTVT.

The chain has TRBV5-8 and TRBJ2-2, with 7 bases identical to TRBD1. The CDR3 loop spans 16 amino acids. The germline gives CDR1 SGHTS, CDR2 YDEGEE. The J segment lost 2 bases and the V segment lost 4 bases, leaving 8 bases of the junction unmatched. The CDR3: CASSLSTGINTGELFF. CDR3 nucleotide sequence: TGTGCCAGCAGCCTATCGACAGGGATTAACACCGGGGAGCTGTTTTTT.

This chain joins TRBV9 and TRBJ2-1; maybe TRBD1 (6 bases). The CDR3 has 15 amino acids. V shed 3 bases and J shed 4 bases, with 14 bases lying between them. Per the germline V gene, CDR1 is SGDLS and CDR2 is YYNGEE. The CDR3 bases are TGTGCCAGCAGCGCAGACAGGAACCGATACAATGAGCAGTTCTTC. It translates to CASSADRNRYNEQFF.

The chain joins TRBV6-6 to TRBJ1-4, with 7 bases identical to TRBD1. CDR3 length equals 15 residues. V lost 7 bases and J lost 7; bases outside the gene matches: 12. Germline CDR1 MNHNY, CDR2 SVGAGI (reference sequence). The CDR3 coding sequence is TGTGCCAGCACGTTGGCAGGGACAGTAGGTGAAAAACTGTTTTTT. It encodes CASTLAGTVGEKLFF.

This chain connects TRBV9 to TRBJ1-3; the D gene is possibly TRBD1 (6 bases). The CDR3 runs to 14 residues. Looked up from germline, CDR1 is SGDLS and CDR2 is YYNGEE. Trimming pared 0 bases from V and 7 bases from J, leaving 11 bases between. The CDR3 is CASSVDRERNTIYF. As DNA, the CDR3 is TGTGCCAGCAGCGTAGACAGGGAGCGGAACACCATATATTTT.

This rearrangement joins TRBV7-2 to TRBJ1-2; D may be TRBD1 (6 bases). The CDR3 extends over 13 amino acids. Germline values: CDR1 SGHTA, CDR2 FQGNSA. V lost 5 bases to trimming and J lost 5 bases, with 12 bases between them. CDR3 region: CASSPTQGYGYTF. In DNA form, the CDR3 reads TGTGCCAGCAGCCCAACACAGGGATATGGCTACACCTTC.

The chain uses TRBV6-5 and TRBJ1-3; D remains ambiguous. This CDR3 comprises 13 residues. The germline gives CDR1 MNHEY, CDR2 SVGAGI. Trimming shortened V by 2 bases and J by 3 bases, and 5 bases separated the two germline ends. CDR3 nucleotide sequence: TGTGCCAGCAGTTACAATTATGGAAACACCATATATTTT. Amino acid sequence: CASSYNYGNTIYF.

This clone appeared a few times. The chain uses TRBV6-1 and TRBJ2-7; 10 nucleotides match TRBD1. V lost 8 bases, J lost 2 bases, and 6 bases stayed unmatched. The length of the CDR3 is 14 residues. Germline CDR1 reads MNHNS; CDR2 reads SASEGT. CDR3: CASGRDRGPYEQYF. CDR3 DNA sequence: TGTGCCAGCGGCCGGGACAGGGGCCCCTACGAGCAGTACTTC.

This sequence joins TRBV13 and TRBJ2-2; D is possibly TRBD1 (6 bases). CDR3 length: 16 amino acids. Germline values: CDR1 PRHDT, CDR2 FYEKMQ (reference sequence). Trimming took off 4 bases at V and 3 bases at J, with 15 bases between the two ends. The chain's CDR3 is CASSSGTHRYTGELFF. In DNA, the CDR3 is TGTGCCAGCAGCTCCGGGACACACCGATACACCGGGGAGCTGTTTTTT.

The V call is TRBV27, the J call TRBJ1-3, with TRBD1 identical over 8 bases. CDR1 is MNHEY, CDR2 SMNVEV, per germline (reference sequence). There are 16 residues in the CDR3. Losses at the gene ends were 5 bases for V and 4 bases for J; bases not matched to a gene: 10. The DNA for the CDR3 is TGTGCCAGCAGTCCCTCCCGGACAGGGCACGGAAACACCATATATTTT. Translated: CASSPSRTGHGNTIYF.

In nucleotides, the CDR3 is TGTGCCAGCAGTTTCCCAGGGCGGAACTATGGCTACACCTTC. It translates to CASSFPGRNYGYTF. The J gene is TRBJ1-2, the V gene TRBV28; D is perhaps TRBD1 (5 bases). This CDR3 is built from 14 residues. The V gene's germline CDR1 is MDHEN and CDR2 SYDVKM. V gave up 3 bases and J gave up 2 bases, with 10 bases separating them.

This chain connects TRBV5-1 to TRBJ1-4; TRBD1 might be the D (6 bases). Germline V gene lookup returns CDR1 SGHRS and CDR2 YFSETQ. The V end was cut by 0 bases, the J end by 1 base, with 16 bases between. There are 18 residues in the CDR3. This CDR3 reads CASSLDPGALGTNEKLFF. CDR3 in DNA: TGCGCCAGCAGCTTGGATCCAGGGGCCTTGGGAACTAATGAAAAACTGTTTTTT.

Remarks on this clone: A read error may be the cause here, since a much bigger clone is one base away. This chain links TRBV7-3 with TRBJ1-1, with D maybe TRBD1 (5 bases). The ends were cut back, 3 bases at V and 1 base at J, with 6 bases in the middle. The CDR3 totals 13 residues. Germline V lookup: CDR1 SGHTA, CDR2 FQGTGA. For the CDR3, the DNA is TGTGCCAGCAGCTTTCAGGGGAACACTGAAGCTTTCTTT. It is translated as CASSFQGNTEAFF.

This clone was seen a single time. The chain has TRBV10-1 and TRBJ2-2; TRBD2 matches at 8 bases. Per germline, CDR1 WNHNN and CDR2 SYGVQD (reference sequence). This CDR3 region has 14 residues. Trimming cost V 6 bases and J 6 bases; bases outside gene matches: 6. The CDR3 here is CASSGAGVPGELFF. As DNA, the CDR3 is TGCGCCAGCAGCGGAGCGGGAGTCCCCGGGGAGCTGTTTTTT.

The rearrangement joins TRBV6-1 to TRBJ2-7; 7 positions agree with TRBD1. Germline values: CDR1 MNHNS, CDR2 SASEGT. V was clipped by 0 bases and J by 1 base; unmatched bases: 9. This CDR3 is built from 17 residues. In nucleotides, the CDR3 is TGTGCCAGCAGTGAAGCGCCTATCCGGGACAGATCCTACGAGCAGTACTTC. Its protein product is CASSEAPIRDRSYEQYF.

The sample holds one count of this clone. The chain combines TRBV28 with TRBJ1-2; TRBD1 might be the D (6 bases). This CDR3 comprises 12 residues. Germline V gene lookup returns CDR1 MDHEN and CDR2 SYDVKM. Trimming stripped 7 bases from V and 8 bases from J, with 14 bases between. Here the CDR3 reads CASTAGAGGYTF. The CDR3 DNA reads TGTGCCAGCACGGCGGGGGCGGGAGGCTACACCTTC.

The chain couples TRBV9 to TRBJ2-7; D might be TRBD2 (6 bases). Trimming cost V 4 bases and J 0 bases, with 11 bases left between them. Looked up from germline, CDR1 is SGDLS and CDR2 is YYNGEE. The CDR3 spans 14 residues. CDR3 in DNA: TGTGCCAGCAGCCGGGGCGGGACCTCCTACGAGCAGTACTTC. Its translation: CASSRGGTSYEQYF.

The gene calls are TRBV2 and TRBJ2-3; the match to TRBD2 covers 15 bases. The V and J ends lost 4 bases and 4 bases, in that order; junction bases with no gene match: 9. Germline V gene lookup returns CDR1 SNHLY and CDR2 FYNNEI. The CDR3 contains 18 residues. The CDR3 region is CASSASPGLAGGSDTQYF. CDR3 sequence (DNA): TGTGCCAGCAGTGCTTCCCCGGGACTAGCGGGAGGATCAGATACGCAGTATTTT. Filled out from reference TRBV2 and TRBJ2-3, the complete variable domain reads EPEVTQTPSHQVTQMGQEVILRCVPISNHLYFYWYRQILGQKVEFLVSFYNNEISEKSEIFDDQFSVERPDGSNFTLKIRSTKLEDSAMYFCASSASPGLAGGSDTQYFGPGTRLTVL.

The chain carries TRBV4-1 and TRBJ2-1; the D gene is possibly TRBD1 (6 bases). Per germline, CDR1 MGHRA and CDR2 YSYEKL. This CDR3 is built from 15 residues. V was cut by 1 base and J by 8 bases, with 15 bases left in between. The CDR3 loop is CASSQVGERTDEQFF. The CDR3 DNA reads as TGCGCCAGCAGCCAAGTTGGTGAACGGACAGATGAGCAGTTCTTC.

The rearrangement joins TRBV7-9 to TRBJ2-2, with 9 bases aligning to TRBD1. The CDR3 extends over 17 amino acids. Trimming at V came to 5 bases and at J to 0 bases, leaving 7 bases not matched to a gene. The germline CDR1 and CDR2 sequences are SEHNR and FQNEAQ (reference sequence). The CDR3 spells CASSPRGQGSNTGELFF. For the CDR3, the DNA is TGTGCCAGCAGCCCAAGAGGACAGGGGTCGAACACCGGGGAGCTGTTTTTT.

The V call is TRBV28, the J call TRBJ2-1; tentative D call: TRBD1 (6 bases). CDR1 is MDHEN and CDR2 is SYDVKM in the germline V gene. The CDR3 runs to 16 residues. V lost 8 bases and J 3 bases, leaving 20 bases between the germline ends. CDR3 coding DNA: TGTGCCAGCGGACTCCCCGGGACAACCAACTACAATGAGCAGTTCTTC. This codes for CASGLPGTTNYNEQFF.